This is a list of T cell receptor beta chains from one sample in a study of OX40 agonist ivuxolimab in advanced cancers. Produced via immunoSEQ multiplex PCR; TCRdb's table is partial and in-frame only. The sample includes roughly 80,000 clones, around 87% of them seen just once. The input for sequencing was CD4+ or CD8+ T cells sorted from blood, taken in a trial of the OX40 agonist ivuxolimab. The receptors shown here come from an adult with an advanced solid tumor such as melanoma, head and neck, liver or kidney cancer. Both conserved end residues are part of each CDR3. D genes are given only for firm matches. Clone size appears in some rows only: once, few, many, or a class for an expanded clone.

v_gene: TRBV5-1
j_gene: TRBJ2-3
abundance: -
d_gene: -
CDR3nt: TGCGCCAGCAGGGTCGGTGCTAGCACAGATACGCAGTATTTT
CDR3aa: CASRVGASTDTQYF

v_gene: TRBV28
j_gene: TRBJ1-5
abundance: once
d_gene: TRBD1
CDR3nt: TGTGCCAGCAGTTTATGGTCCTTCGACCTAGGGGGCCTTAGCAATCAGCCCCAGCATTTT
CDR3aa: CASSLWSFDLGGLSNQPQHF

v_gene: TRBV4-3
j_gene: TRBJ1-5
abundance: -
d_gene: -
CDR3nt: TGCGCCAGCAGCCCGGGAAGAAATCAGCCCCAGCATTTT
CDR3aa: CASSPGRNQPQHF

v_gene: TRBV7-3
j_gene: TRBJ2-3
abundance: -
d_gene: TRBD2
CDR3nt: TGTGCCAGCAGCTTACTAGCGGGTGACACAGATACGCAGTATTTT
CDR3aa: CASSLLAGDTDTQYF

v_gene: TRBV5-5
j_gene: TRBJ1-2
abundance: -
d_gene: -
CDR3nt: TGTGCCAGCAGCTCCGGACAAATCCATGGCTACACCTTC
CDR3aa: CASSSGQIHGYTF

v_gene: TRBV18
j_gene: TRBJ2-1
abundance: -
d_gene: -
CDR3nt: TGTGCCAGCTCACCAGGTGATGAGCAGTTCTTC
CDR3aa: CASSPGDEQFF

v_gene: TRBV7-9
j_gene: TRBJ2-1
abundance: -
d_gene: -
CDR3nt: TGTGCCAGCAGCGCGCGAGGTGGTCGCTCCTACAATGAGCAGTTCTTC
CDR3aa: CASSARGGRSYNEQFF

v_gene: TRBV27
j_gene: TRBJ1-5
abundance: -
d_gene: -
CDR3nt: TGTGCCAGCCCCGGACGGTTAGGTTATAGCAATCAGCCCCAGCATTTT
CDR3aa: CASPGRLGYSNQPQHF

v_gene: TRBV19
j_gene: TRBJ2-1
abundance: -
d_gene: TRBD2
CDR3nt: TGTGCCAGTAGTACGACTAGCGGGGGAAAGTATGAGCAGTTCTTC
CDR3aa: CASSTTSGGKYEQFF

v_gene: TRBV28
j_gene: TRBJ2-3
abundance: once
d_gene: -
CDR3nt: TGTGCCAGCAGTCCCACGGGGGATACGCAGTATTTT
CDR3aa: CASSPTGDTQYF

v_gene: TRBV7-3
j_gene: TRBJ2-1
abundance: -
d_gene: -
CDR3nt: TGTGCCAGCAGCTTAACTTCCTCAGACAATGAGCAGTTCTTC
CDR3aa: CASSLTSSDNEQFF

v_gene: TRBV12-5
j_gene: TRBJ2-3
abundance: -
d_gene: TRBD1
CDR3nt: TGTGCTAGTGGTTTCGACGACAGGGCCCACGCAGATACGCAGTATTTT
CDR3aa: CASGFDDRAHADTQYF

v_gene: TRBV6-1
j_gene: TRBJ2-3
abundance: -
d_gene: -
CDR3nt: TGTGCCAGCAGTGAAAAGCAAGGATTTCACACAGATACGCAGTATTTT
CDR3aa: CASSEKQGFHTDTQYF

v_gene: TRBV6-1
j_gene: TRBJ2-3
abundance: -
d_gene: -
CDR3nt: TGTGCCAGCAGGGTGACCCTGAGCACAGATACGCAGTATTTT
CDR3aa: CASRVTLSTDTQYF

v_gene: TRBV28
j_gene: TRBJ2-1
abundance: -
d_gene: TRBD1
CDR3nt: TGTGCCAGCAGTTCCCAACCGGGACAGGGGGATTTTTCCAATGAGCAGTTCTTC
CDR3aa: CASSSQPGQGDFSNEQFF

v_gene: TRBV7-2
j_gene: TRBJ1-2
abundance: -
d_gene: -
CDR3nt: TGTGCCAGCAGCCGTACAGGGATTAACTATGGCTACACCTTC
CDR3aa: CASSRTGINYGYTF

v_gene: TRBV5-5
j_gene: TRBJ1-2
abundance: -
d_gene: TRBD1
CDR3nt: TGTGCCAGCAGCTTGGCTCCTCGACAGGGGGCAGACTATGGCTACACCTTC
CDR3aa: CASSLAPRQGADYGYTF

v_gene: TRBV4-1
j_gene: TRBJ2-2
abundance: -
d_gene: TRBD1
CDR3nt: TGCGCCAGCAGCCTCGGACAGGGGGAGGTTGCCGGGGAGCTGTTTTTT
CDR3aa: CASSLGQGEVAGELFF

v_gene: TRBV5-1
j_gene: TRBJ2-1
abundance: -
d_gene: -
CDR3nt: TGCGCCAGCCACGAGCCTGACTACAATGAGCAGTTCTTC
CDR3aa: CASHEPDYNEQFF

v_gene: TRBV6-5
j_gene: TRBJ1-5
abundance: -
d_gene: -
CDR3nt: TGTGCCAGCAGGGGGGGCCTGGGTCAGCCCCAGCATTTT
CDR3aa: CASRGGLGQPQHF